This is a list of T cell receptor beta chains from one sample in a study of CD8 T cells in ankylosing spondylitis. TCRdb redid the calling of the 5' RACE reads with MiXCR, one entry per CDR3 protein. Of about 540,000 distinct CDR3 sequences listed, over 9.5% are singletons. Sequenced: blood, either unsorted or a sorted T cell fraction (not recorded which). These receptors all come from a male donor with ankylosing spondylitis. Both conserved end residues are part of each CDR3. The order of the fields is D gene, J gene, V gene, clone size, CDR3 DNA, CDR3 protein. The D gene is left open where the match is weak. The size field is filled for only some rows; it gives once, few, many or a size class.

>.|TRBJ2-7|TRBV11-2|.
TGTGCCAGCAGCTTAGGTGGCAGTGGCTCCTACGAGCAGTACTTC
CASSLGGSGSYEQYF
>.|TRBJ2-5|TRBV29-1|.
TGCAGCGTTGCCTCCGGGACACGGTCAGAGACCCAGTACTTC
CSVASGTRSETQYF
>.|TRBJ2-3|TRBV27|few
TGTGCCAGCAGTTACGGGACTCGGGTGGGCTCGCAGTATTTT
CASSYGTRVGSQYF
>.|TRBJ2-7|TRBV7-9|few
TGTGCCAGCAGCTTAACGGGCCCCCCGGGAGAGGAGCAGTACTTC
CASSLTGPPGEEQYF
>TRBD1|TRBJ2-7|TRBV29-1|many
TGCAGCGTTGCTTCCCCGGGACAGCTCTACGAGCAGTACTTC
CSVASPGQLYEQYF
>.|TRBJ1-6|TRBV21-1|few
TGTGCCAGCAGCCCCGGGTGGAATTCACCCCTCCACTTT
CASSPGWNSPLHF
>.|TRBJ2-3|TRBV12-3/TRBV12-4|many
TGTGCCAGCAGTTTAGCGATTACCCCTGTGTATTTT
CASSLAITPVYF
>TRBD2|TRBJ2-3|TRBV5-1|few
TGCGCCAGCAGCTTGTTCGGGACTAGCGGGAGGAACCCAGATACGCAGTATTTT
CASSLFGTSGRNPDTQYF
>.|TRBJ2-3|TRBV7-8|many
TGTGCCAGCAGCTTAGCGATTGGGGATACGCAGTATTTT
CASSLAIGDTQYF
>.|TRBJ2-1|TRBV20-1|few
TGCAGTGCTAGTCTAGTAACAGACAATGAGCAGTTCTTC
CSASLVTDNEQFF
>TRBD1|TRBJ2-1|TRBV9|few
TGTGCCAGCAGCGTAGATACGCCGGGGGGACAGGGGCCCTACAATGAGCAGTTCTTC
CASSVDTPGGQGPYNEQFF
>.|TRBJ1-3|TRBV11-2|few
TGTGCCAGCAGCTTAGACCGGACAGTCTCTGGAAACACCATATATTTT
CASSLDRTVSGNTIYF
>TRBD2|TRBJ2-1|TRBV5-1|few
TGCGCCAGCAGCCGACTAGCGCTTGATGAGCAGTTCTTC
CASSRLALDEQFF
>.|TRBJ1-6|TRBV12-3/TRBV12-4|few
TGTGCCAGCAGTTTTATGTTTGACCGAAGAAACTCACCCCTCCACTTT
CASSFMFDRRNSPLHF
>TRBD1|TRBJ1-5|TRBV2|.
TGTGCCAGCAGTCGAGACAGGGGATATAGCAATCAGCCCCAGCATTTT
CASSRDRGYSNQPQHF
>TRBD1|TRBJ2-5|TRBV29-1|few
TGCAGCGTTGAGACAGGGGGCCAAGAGACCCAGTACTTC
CSVETGGQETQYF
>TRBD2|TRBJ2-5|TRBV9|.
TGTGCCAGCAGCCCGAGACTAGCGGGAGATGAGGAGACCCAGTACTTC
CASSPRLAGDEETQYF
>.|TRBJ2-7|TRBV20-1|.
TGCAGTGCTAGACTAGAGGGGATCTACGAGCAGTACTTC
CSARLEGIYEQYF
>.|TRBJ1-5|TRBV5-1|few
TGCGCCAGCAGTTCAGCGTTAAATCAGCCCCAGCATTTT
CASSSALNQPQHF
>.|TRBJ2-1|TRBV9|.
TGTGCCAGCAGCGTAGAAGTGGCCGGTGAGCAGTTCTTC
CASSVEVAGEQFF
>TRBD1|TRBJ2-3|TRBV20-1|.
TGCAGTGCTAATATAGGGGGCAGCACAGATACGCAGTATTTT
CSANIGGSTDTQYF
>.|TRBJ2-1|TRBV6-2/TRBV6-3|.
TGTGCCAGCAGTTACTTTGGCCCTGAGCCCTTTGGTGGAAGCTCCTACAATGAGCAGTTCTTC
CASSYFGPEPFGGSSYNEQFF
>.|TRBJ1-2|TRBV20-1|few
TGCAGTGCTAGCTTCACATCTAACTATGGCTACACCTTC
CSASFTSNYGYTF
>.|TRBJ2-2|TRBV20-1|few
TGCAGTGTCCCCCTGGGCAGGAACACCGGGGAGCTGTTTTTT
CSVPLGRNTGELFF
>.|TRBJ2-7|TRBV20-1|few
TGCAGTGCTAGCTTAGGCAGCCCCTACGAGCAGTACTTC
CSASLGSPYEQYF
>.|TRBJ1-4|TRBV7-9|few
TGTGCCAGCAGCTTAGGGGCGGTTTCAACTAATGAAAAACTGTTTTTT
CASSLGAVSTNEKLFF
>.|TRBJ1-1|TRBV2|few
TGTGCCAGCAGTGACGGGAAGGGGCGAAATTCTGAAGCTTTCTTT
CASSDGKGRNSEAFF
>.|TRBJ1-5|TRBV15|few
TGTGCCACCAGCATCCGGGACACTTATAGCAATCAGCCCCAGCATTTT
CATSIRDTYSNQPQHF
>.|TRBJ1-2|TRBV6-1|few
TGTGCCAGCAGAGGCGCGGGGGAAGGCTACACCTTC
CASRGAGEGYTF
>.|TRBJ2-3|TRBV2|few
TGTGCCAGCAGTGAATCGATGTACCAAGATACGCAGTATTTT
CASSESMYQDTQYF
>.|TRBJ1-3|TRBV29-1|.
TGCAGCGTTCGGTTATCTGGAAACACCATATATTTT
CSVRLSGNTIYF
>.|TRBJ2-1|TRBV4-2|few
TGTGCCAGCAGCCCCGATCACCATAGCTCCTACAATGAGCAGTTCTTC
CASSPDHHSSYNEQFF
>TRBD1|TRBJ2-1|TRBV15|few
TGTGCCACCAGCCGGGACAGGGATTCCGATGAGCAGTTCTTC
CATSRDRDSDEQFF
>.|TRBJ1-2|TRBV5-1|few
TGCGCCAGCAGCAGCGATGGGGCTAACTATGGCTACACCTTC
CASSSDGANYGYTF
>.|TRBJ2-2|TRBV24-1|many
TGTGCCACCCGGGAGCCGAACACCGGGGAGCTGTTTTTT
CATREPNTGELFF
>.|TRBJ1-2|TRBV20-1|few
TGCAGTGCTAGTATAGGTGGCTATGGCTACACCTTC
CSASIGGYGYTF
>TRBD2|TRBJ2-4|TRBV4-2|few
TGTGCCAGCAGCCAATCGACTAGCGGGGGGCCTGGGATTCAGTACTTC
CASSQSTSGGPGIQYF
>TRBD2|TRBJ2-1|TRBV10-2|few
TGCGCCAGCAAGGGACTAGCGGGATCCTACAATGAGCAGTTCTTC
CASKGLAGSYNEQFF
>TRBD2|TRBJ2-1|TRBV24-1|.
TGTGCCACCAGCTCGGGACTAGCGGGAGCGGCTTTCAATGAGCAGTTCTTC
CATSSGLAGAAFNEQFF
>TRBD2|TRBJ2-5|TRBV5-4|.
TGTGCCAGCAGCCCGACTAGCGGGAGGGGGGGCCAAGAGACCCAGTACTTC
CASSPTSGRGGQETQYF
>.|TRBJ1-4|TRBV18|few
TGTGCCAGCACCCGCGACCCTAATGAAAAACTGTTTTTT
CASTRDPNEKLFF
>.|TRBJ2-6|TRBV5-1|.
TGCGCCAGCAGCGGTTTAGGGGGGGCGTTTTCTGGGGCCAACGTCCTGACTTTC
CASSGLGGAFSGANVLTF